This entry describes one T cell receptor (beta chain). Its antigen is not known. This sample stems from a study of blood T cells in healthy people across ages. The study isolated at least 6 million PBMCs from each sample. Notes on the study in general: Long-lived donors carried more naive CD4+ cells and greater diversity than aged donors.

Germline values: CDR1 MGHDK, CDR2 SYGVNS. Trimming removed 11 bases at V and 5 bases at J, with 16 bases between. This CDR3 has 13 amino acids. Using a J-beta primer mix together with a sample-barcoded 5' primer, a second PCR was run for about 6 to 11 cycles. Each cDNA was tagged by a template-switch adaptor containing 12 random nucleotides. TCRdb re-derived calls from the 5' RACE reads in MiXCR, one entry per CDR3 protein. The sample includes about 1.4 million distinct CDR3 sequences, around 59% of them seen just once. The V call is TRBV25-1, the J call TRBJ2-1; D is possibly TRBD2 (5 bases). The receptor was isolated from a man aged 18 to 30 in good health. Sequencing input: blood. The CDR3 sequence: CAAQNRDHNEQFF. In nucleotides, the CDR3 is TGTGCCGCCCAGAACCGGGATCACAATGAGCAGTTCTTC.